The 32 T cell receptor beta chains presented below share a single source sample, sequenced in a study of graft-versus-host responses after intestinal transplantation. Clones were sequenced by immunoSEQ multiplex PCR, and TCRdb holds only the in-frame ones, with some missing. The sample includes roughly 80,000 clones, 80% to 90% of them seen just once. No cognate antigen is known for these TCRs. The material sequenced was unstimulated CD8+ T cells sorted from spleen or lymph node cells, taken before transplant. These receptors originate from a human donor who was the organ donor for an intestinal transplant.

This chain joins TRBV5-1 and TRBJ2-1, with D possibly TRBD2 on 5 matching bases. The CDR3 covers 14 residues. From germline, CDR1 is SGHRS and CDR2 YFSETQ. Trimming cost V 2 bases and J 1 base, with 7 bases left between them. The CDR3 sequence is CASSLDYSYNEQFF. CDR3 in DNA: TGCGCCAGCAGCTTAGACTATTCCTACAATGAGCAGTTCTTC.

The CDR3 loop reads CASSPRDRGGYEQYF. DNA of the CDR3: TGTGCCAGTAGTCCCCGGGACAGGGGGGGCTACGAGCAGTACTTC. V and J are TRBV19 and TRBJ2-7, with TRBD1 matching 11 bases. CDR3 size: 15 residues. V was pared by 5 bases and J by 3 bases, with 6 bases of the junction left unmatched. CDR1 and CDR2 (germline): LNHDA, SQIVND (reference sequence).

The chain combines TRBV4-1 with TRBJ2-2; D uncertain. CDR3 length: 15 residues. V lost 0 bases and J lost 8, with 13 bases in between. Germline V gene sequence: CDR1 MGHRA, CDR2 YSYEKL. In DNA form, the CDR3 reads TGCGCCAGCAGCCAAGATTGGGGTATGGTGGGGGAGCTGTTTTTT. Translated, it gives CASSQDWGMVGELFF.

This clone was seen a single time. V usage is TRBV7-2 and J usage is TRBJ2-3; 8 nucleotides match TRBD2. The CDR3 length is 15 residues. CDR1 and CDR2 from the germline V gene are SGHTA and FQGNSA. Unmatched junction bases numbered 3, after V lost 4 bases and J lost 0 bases. The CDR3 spells CASSYSGGSTDTQYF. DNA for the CDR3: TGTGCCAGCAGCTATTCGGGGGGGAGCACAGATACGCAGTATTTT. Based on the CDR3 plus reference TRBV7-2 and TRBJ2-3, the full variable domain is GAGVSQSPSNKVTEKGKDVELRCDPISGHTALYWYRQSLGQGLEFLIYFQGNSAPDKSGLPSDRFSAERTGGSVSTLTIQRTQQEDSAVYLCASSYSGGSTDTQYFGPGTRLTVL.

The genes are TRBV28 and TRBJ2-7, with 10 bases matching TRBD1. This CDR3 region has 15 residues. Germline V gives CDR1 MDHEN, CDR2 SYDVKM. The V gene end was trimmed by 8 bases and the J gene end by 7 bases; junction bases not matched to a gene: 14. CDR3 residues: CASAMGQGYLGEQYF. CDR3 sequence (DNA): TGTGCCAGCGCGATGGGACAGGGGTATTTGGGTGAGCAGTACTTC.

The rearrangement joins TRBV5-5 to TRBJ2-7; TRBD1 aligns across 10 bases. Germline CDR1 is SGHKS and CDR2 is YYEKEE (reference sequence). The J segment lost 6 bases and the V segment lost 6 bases, leaving 9 bases of the junction unmatched. The length of the CDR3 is 14 residues. CDR3 coding DNA: TGTGCCAGCACCCTCGGGACAGGGGTCCTCGAGCAGTACTTC. Translating gives CASTLGTGVLEQYF.

The chain couples TRBV28 to TRBJ2-5; 7 nucleotides match TRBD1. The V gene's germline CDR1 is MDHEN and CDR2 SYDVKM. The CDR3 is 17 residues long. Trimming at V came to 4 bases and at J to 1 base, leaving 12 bases not matched to a gene. Here the CDR3 reads CASSSHRQGPPQETQYF. DNA of the CDR3: TGTGCCAGCAGTTCCCACCGACAGGGTCCGCCCCAAGAGACCCAGTACTTC.

The rearrangement joins TRBV15 to TRBJ1-3; D not resolved. There are 16 residues in the CDR3. V shed 0 bases and J shed 4 bases, with 13 bases lying between them. The germline V gene encodes CDR1 LNHNV and CDR2 YYDKDF (reference sequence). The CDR3 loop is CATSRDEGYTGNTIYF. The CDR3, as DNA: TGTGCCACCAGCAGAGACGAGGGTTATACGGGAAACACCATATATTTT.

V and J are TRBV5-1 and TRBJ2-7, with 8 positions matching TRBD1. Per germline, CDR1 SGHRS and CDR2 YFSETQ. The CDR3 extends over 14 amino acids. With V trimmed by 2 bases and J by 2 bases, 3 bases remained unmatched. CDR3 amino acids: CASSFRTGPYEQYF. CDR3 sequence (DNA): TGCGCCAGCAGCTTCCGGACAGGGCCCTACGAGCAGTACTTC.

The chain has TRBV19 and TRBJ2-3; D call uncertain. The CDR3 has 13 residues. Per germline, CDR1 LNHDA and CDR2 SQIVND (reference sequence). V dropped 3 bases and J dropped 3 bases, with 7 bases sitting between them. Written as DNA, the CDR3 is TGTGCCAGTAGTATTACCGGGACAGATACGCAGTATTTT. Its translation: CASSITGTDTQYF.

The chain links TRBV28 to TRBJ2-7; D remains ambiguous. CDR3 size: 14 residues. V shed 7 bases and J shed 3 bases, with 16 bases lying between them. Germline values: CDR1 MDHEN, CDR2 SYDVKM. The CDR3 coding sequence is TGTGCCAGCACCGCCCTAGAGGCCGGCTACGAGCAGTACTTC. It specifies CASTALEAGYEQYF.

The chain uses TRBV9 and TRBJ2-3; 8 bases are shared with TRBD2. The CDR3 spans 15 residues. Looked up from germline, CDR1 is SGDLS and CDR2 is YYNGEE. Trimming took 6 bases from V and 3 from J; bases not matched to a gene: 9. CDR3 region: CASNREGSVTDTQYF. Written as DNA, the CDR3 is TGTGCCAGCAACCGGGAGGGATCGGTTACAGATACGCAGTATTTT. Looking up the rest from reference TRBV9 and TRBJ2-3 gives the full variable domain: DSGVTQTPKHLITATGQRVTLRCSPRSGDLSVYWYQQSLDQGLQFLIQYYNGEERAKGNILERFSAQQFPDLHSELNLSSLELGDSALYFCASNREGSVTDTQYFGPGTRLTVL.

This rearrangement joins TRBV28 to TRBJ1-4; D is unresolved. V lost 10 bases and J 5 bases, leaving 20 bases between the germline ends. Germline V gene data show CDR1 as MDHEN and CDR2 as SYDVKM. The CDR3 contains 15 residues. This chain's CDR3 is CATEVGFAGNEKLFF. CDR3 nucleotides: TGTGCCACTGAAGTAGGATTCGCCGGGAATGAAAAACTGTTTTTT.

The chain recombines TRBV4-1 with TRBJ2-7; 11 positions match TRBD2. The CDR3 runs to 18 residues. Germline trimming cut 2 bases from V and 6 bases from J; bases unmatched to any gene: 15. The germline CDR1 and CDR2 sequences are MGHRA and YSYEKL. The CDR3 coding sequence is TGCGCCAGCAGCCAAACTAGCGGGGGTCGCGCCGCTAGAGGCGAGCAGTACTTC. Its protein product is CASSQTSGGRAARGEQYF.

J is TRBJ1-2 and V is TRBV14; possible D gene TRBD1, 5 bases. The ends were cut back, 0 bases at V and 5 bases at J, with 13 bases in the middle. The CDR3 is 15 amino acids. CDR1 and CDR2 (germline): SGHDN, FVKESK. CDR3: CASSQEGPAWYGYTF. In DNA, the CDR3 is TGTGCCAGCAGCCAAGAGGGGCCAGCGTGGTATGGCTACACCTTC.

This chain joins TRBV4-2 and TRBJ2-2, with D tentatively TRBD2 (6 bases). The CDR3 totals 13 residues. Per the germline V gene, CDR1 is LGHNA and CDR2 is YNFKEQ. V was clipped by 11 bases and J by 5 bases, with 15 bases between them. CDR3 nucleotides: TGTGCCTCGGTCCTCGCGGGGACCGGGGAGCTGTTTTTT. This gives the protein CASVLAGTGELFF.

On this clone: The same CDR3 can be traced to other DNA sequences in this sample. The V gene is TRBV5-1, the J gene TRBJ2-7; D call uncertain. Germline V gives CDR1 SGHRS, CDR2 YFSETQ. Trimming cost V 2 bases and J 3 bases, with 0 bases left between them. CDR3 length: 10 residues. CDR3 sequence reads: CASSFYEQYF. CDR3 bases: TGCGCCAGCAGCTTCTACGAGCAGTACTTC.

The V call is TRBV9, the J call TRBJ1-5; D may be TRBD1 (5 bases). The CDR3 has 15 amino acids. Germline CDR1 and CDR2: SGDLS and YYNGEE. V dropped 0 bases and J dropped 0 bases, with 7 bases sitting between them. The CDR3 bases are TGTGCCAGCAGCGTAGAAGGGGATAGCAATCAGCCCCAGCATTTT. The encoded protein is CASSVEGDSNQPQHF. Using reference TRBV9 and TRBJ1-5 for the parts outside the CDR3, the full variable domain is DSGVTQTPKHLITATGQRVTLRCSPRSGDLSVYWYQQSLDQGLQFLIQYYNGEERAKGNILERFSAQQFPDLHSELNLSSLELGDSALYFCASSVEGDSNQPQHFGDGTRLSIL.

This chain links TRBV2 with TRBJ1-1, with D maybe TRBD1 (5 bases). Germline V gives CDR1 SNHLY, CDR2 FYNNEI. The CDR3 covers 10 residues. Trimming left V 10 bases short and J 6 bases short, with 9 bases between. This CDR3 is CATRDSEAFF. The DNA for the CDR3 is TGTGCCACCCGGGACTCTGAAGCTTTCTTT. Filled out from reference TRBV2 and TRBJ1-1, the complete variable domain reads EPEVTQTPSHQVTQMGQEVILRCVPISNHLYFYWYRQILGQKVEFLVSFYNNEISEKSEIFDDQFSVERPDGSNFTLKIRSTKLEDSAMYFCATRDSEAFFGQGTRLTVV.

This chain joins TRBV11-2 and TRBJ2-7; D unclear. V was shortened by 1 base and J by 3 bases, with 10 bases between the two germline ends. The CDR3 totals 14 residues. The V gene's germline CDR1 is SGHAT and CDR2 FQNNGV. The CDR3 DNA is TGTGCCAGCAGCTTAGTGACGGCTGGCTACGAGCAGTACTTC. Residues: CASSLVTAGYEQYF.

This clone came up once. The rearrangement uses TRBV4-1 and TRBJ2-7; perhaps TRBD2 as D (5 bases). This CDR3 has 14 amino acids. Germline CDR1 is MGHRA and CDR2 is YSYEKL. V lost 4 bases and J lost 0, with 10 bases in between. The CDR3 reads CASSPRRDSYEQYF. Here the CDR3 DNA reads TGCGCCAGCAGCCCGCGTCGGGACTCCTACGAGCAGTACTTC.

The CDR3 DNA is TGTGCCAGCACATCTATCGCTGGGAACACTGAAGCTTTCTTT. Encoded protein: CASTSIAGNTEAFF. The chain employs TRBV25-1 and TRBJ1-1; D gene uncertain. Trimming removed 7 bases from V and 1 base from J, with 13 bases in between. Germline CDR1 MGHDK, CDR2 SYGVNS. The CDR3 length is 14 residues.

As for this clone: An end of the junction does not agree with germline; a read error may underlie this. The V gene is TRBV28, the J gene TRBJ1-5; D unresolved. The CDR3 consists of 14 residues. Germline values: CDR1 MDHEN, CDR2 SYDVKM. This CDR3 reads CASSLASFNQPQHF. The CDR3 DNA reads as TGTGCCAGTAGTTTGGCTTCTTTTAATCAGCCCCAGCATTTT.

The J gene is TRBJ1-1, the V gene TRBV4-2; no reliable D call. V was clipped by 1 base and J by 0 bases, with 33 bases between them. CDR3 length equals 23 residues. From germline, CDR1 is LGHNA and CDR2 YNFKEQ. The chain's CDR3 is CASSQVKVGIPSLWVAMNTEAFF. The DNA for the CDR3 is TGTGCCAGCAGCCAAGTCAAGGTCGGGATCCCCTCACTTTGGGTGGCAATGAACACTGAAGCTTTCTTT.

The chain uses TRBV29-1 and TRBJ1-2; D is ambiguous. Germline lookup yields CDR1 SQVTM and CDR2 ANQGSEA. Trimming removed 0 bases at V and 0 bases at J, with 5 bases between. The CDR3 length is 13 residues. DNA for the CDR3: TGCAGCGTTGAAGATGGTACTAACTATGGCTACACCTTC. It codes for CSVEDGTNYGYTF.

The J gene is TRBJ2-5, the V gene TRBV4-1; D remains ambiguous. V lost 4 bases and J lost 2, with 17 bases in between. CDR3 length: 16 amino acids. CDR1 is MGHRA, CDR2 YSYEKL, per germline. The CDR3 nucleotides read TGCGCCAGCAGCCTCTTATCCCTGGCAGAGCAAGAGACCCAGTACTTC. Protein sequence: CASSLLSLAEQETQYF.

V gene TRBV9 combines with J gene TRBJ2-3; 13 nucleotides align to TRBD2. The CDR3 totals 16 residues. Per germline, CDR1 SGDLS and CDR2 YYNGEE. With 4 bases clipped from V and 4 bases from J, the junction kept 6 bases outside the gene matches. The CDR3 bases are TGTGCCAGCAGCCGTACTAGCGGGGGGGCCGCAGATACGCAGTATTTT. Translating it yields CASSRTSGGAADTQYF. The full variable domain, rest sourced from reference TRBV9 and TRBJ2-3, is DSGVTQTPKHLITATGQRVTLRCSPRSGDLSVYWYQQSLDQGLQFLIQYYNGEERAKGNILERFSAQQFPDLHSELNLSSLELGDSALYFCASSRTSGGAADTQYFGPGTRLTVL.

The chain has TRBV28 and TRBJ1-4; 8 positions match TRBD1. The V gene's germline CDR1 is MDHEN and CDR2 SYDVKM. This CDR3 spans 17 amino acids. J lost 2 bases, V lost 2 bases, and 7 bases had no gene match. The CDR3 coding sequence is TGTGCCAGCAGTTTACCAGGACAGGGTCGGACTAATGAAAAACTGTTTTTT. It codes for CASSLPGQGRTNEKLFF.

Worth noting for this clone: The final CDR3 position lacks the conserved phenylalanine or tryptophan, pointing to a likely read error. No DNA is shown, since the ends of the CDR3 on it are uncertain; the CDR3 is the one TCRdb lists. The chain couples TRBV6-5 to TRBJ1-1. The CDR3 has 8 amino acids, counting both end residues. Germline lookup yields CDR1 MNHEY and CDR2 SVGAGI. The CDR3 loop reads CASRSFID.

The chain joins TRBV6-5 to TRBJ1-1; unclear D gene. V was cut by 6 bases and J by 4 bases, with 12 bases left in between. The V gene's germline CDR1 is MNHEY and CDR2 SVGAGI. The CDR3 has 13 amino acids. This CDR3 is CASSHQESTEAFF. The CDR3 bases are TGTGCCAGCAGCCATCAGGAAAGCACTGAAGCTTTCTTT.

The rearrangement joins TRBV9 to TRBJ2-1; 9 bases are a match to TRBD1. This CDR3 has 16 residues. Trimming took 3 bases from V and 5 from J; bases not matched to a gene: 9. Germline loops: CDR1 SGDLS, CDR2 YYNGEE. CDR3 sequence reads: CASSDPRDRVDNEQFF. The CDR3 bases are TGTGCCAGCAGCGACCCCCGGGACAGGGTCGACAATGAGCAGTTCTTC.

J is TRBJ1-2 and V is TRBV13, with 9 bases identical to TRBD1. Trimming took 3 bases from V and 4 from J; bases not matched to a gene: 3. The CDR3 spans 14 residues. Germline CDR1 is PRHDT and CDR2 is FYEKMQ (reference sequence). CDR3: CASSFDRGTYGYTF. The CDR3 DNA sequence: TGTGCCAGCAGCTTTGACAGGGGGACCTATGGCTACACCTTC.